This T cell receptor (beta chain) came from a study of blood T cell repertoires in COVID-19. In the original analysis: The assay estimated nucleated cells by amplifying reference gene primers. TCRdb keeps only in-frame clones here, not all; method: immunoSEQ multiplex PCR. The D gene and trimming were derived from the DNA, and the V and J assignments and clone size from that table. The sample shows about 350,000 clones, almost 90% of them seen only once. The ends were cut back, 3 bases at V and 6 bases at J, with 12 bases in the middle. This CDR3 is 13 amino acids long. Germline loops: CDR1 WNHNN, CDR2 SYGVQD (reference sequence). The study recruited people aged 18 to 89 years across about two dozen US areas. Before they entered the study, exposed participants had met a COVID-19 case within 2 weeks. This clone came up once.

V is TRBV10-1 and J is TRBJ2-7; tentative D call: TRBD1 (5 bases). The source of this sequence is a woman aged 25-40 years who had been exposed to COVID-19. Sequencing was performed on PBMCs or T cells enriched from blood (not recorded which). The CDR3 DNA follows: TGCGCCAGCAGTGATGGCAGGGTGGGCGAGCAGTACTTC. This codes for CASSDGRVGEQYF.